The present entry profiles one T cell receptor beta chain with its context. The entry originates in a study of blood T cell repertoires in COVID-19. The wider study: Samples taken during acute and convalescent COVID-19 were collected in the United States, Italy and Spain. PBMCs, B-cell-depleted T cells, or T cells were the source of the cDNA or gDNA that made up the material.

It was during active infection that Seattle patients were enrolled and then longitudinally followed. Original methodology: Reference gene primer amplification yielded estimated nucleated cell counts. Sequenced by immunoSEQ multiplex PCR; TCRdb stores in-frame clones only, minus some. For V, J and clone size, that table is used; D and trimming come from the DNA. The repertoire holds 250,000 to 350,000 clones, with about 88% as singletons. CDR1 is LNHDA, CDR2 SQIVND, per germline (reference sequence). The CDR3 has 15 amino acids. Trimming cost V 3 bases and J 5 bases, with 14 bases left between them. The clonotype originates from a human donor with COVID-19, enrolled during active disease. The donor label of this sample is uncertain. Sequenced sample: peripheral blood. The chain joins TRBV19 to TRBJ2-1, with D possibly being TRBD2 (6 bases). CDR3 in DNA: TGTGCCAGTAGTATTGGAAAGGGACTGAACAATGAGCAGTTCTTC. Translated, it gives CASSIGKGLNNEQFF.